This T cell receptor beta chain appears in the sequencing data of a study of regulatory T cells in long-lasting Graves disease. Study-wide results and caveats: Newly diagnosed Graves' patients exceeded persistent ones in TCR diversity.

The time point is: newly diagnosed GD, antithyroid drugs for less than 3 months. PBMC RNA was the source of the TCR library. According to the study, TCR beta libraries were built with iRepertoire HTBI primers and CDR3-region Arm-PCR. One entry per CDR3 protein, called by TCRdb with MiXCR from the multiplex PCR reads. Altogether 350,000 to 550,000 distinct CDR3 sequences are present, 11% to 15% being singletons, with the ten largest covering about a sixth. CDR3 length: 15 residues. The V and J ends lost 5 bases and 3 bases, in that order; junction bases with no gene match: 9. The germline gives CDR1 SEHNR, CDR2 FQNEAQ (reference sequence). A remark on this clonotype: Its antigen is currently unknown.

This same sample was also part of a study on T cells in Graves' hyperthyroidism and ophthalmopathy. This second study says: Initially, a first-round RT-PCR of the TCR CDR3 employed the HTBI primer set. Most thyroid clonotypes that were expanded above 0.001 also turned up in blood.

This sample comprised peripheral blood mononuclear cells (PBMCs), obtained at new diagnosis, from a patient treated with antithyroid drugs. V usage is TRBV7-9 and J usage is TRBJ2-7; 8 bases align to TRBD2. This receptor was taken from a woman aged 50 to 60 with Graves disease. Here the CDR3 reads CASSPREGPNYEQYF. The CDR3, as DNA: TGTGCCAGCAGCCCACGGGAGGGCCCAAACTACGAGCAGTACTTC.